This TCR beta chain was obtained from a study of cytotoxic CD8 clonotypes in ibrutinib-treated CLL (dated by TCRdb to the early 2020s). Concerning the study at large: The cohort had about a dozen relapsed/refractory and around 15 treatment-naive patients; approximately 17 were IGHV unmutated. Responses were partial in some 24 patients and complete in 2; after median approximately 66 months follow-up, some 15 stayed in remission and about twelve progressed. Response samples were obtained after a median of around 11 months of treatment, with a range of roughly 6 to 40 months. On average, each sample yielded around 270,000 productive templates and roughly 95,000 productive rearrangements. Longitudinal samples were available for about 30% of the roughly 90 trial participants. Cryopreserved peripheral blood mononuclear cells were collected at three points: before therapy, at response, and at either sustained remission or disease progression.

For TCR beta library preparation, roughly 2.1 micrograms of genomic DNA were isolated from cryopreserved PBMCs. Longitudinal blood samples from CLL patients on ibrutinib monotherapy were analyzed using high-throughput TCR beta sequencing. The patients were enrolled in a single-center, open-label phase 2 trial of ibrutinib monotherapy. This clone was seen just once. The antigen it recognizes is unknown. There are no base qualities to consult, and no much larger clone falls within one base. The goal of deep resolution MiSeq sequencing was a depth between 1 in 1 million and 1 in 200,000 T cells, and coverage averaged 10x per clonotype. The immunoSEQ hsTCRB Kit was used to generate the TCR beta libraries. The paper's data handling went like this. Data were analyzed with ImmunoSEQ Data Assistant and ImmunoSEQ Analyzer, with V, D and J genes assigned per IMGT definitions. Clonality, which ranges from 0 to 1, was calculated as one minus the normalized Shannon entropy of productive rearrangement frequencies. Only overrepresented clonotypes making up at least 0.05% of the repertoire of each patient were included in the public clonotype analysis. Repertoires from some twelve age-matched healthy donors in immuneACCESS were used as clonality controls. The table was pulled from immuneACCESS by TCRdb, which kept in-frame rearrangements only. Such tables lose some clones; where checked, under half of the loss comes from unresolved V genes, and the rest has no known cause. Clone size and the V and J calls come from that table; the DNA yielded D and trimming. Counted in this sample were 300,000 to 350,000 clones; approximately 80% of them appeared once. The ten largest clones add up to about 6.3% of the sample.

The investigation overall reported the following: Public clonotypes were rare and either shrank or stayed stable during treatment, and the rise in clonality at ibrutinib response reflected expansion of private clonotypes. Lymph node repertoires were not examined, and the timing of sampling was not matched between patients in sustained remission and those whose disease progressed. At baseline, clonality was higher than in age-matched healthy donors and showed a strong correlation with circulating CD8+ T-cell counts. At ibrutinib response clonality went up, during sustained remission it held steady, and at progression it dropped back toward baseline.

The germline V gene gives CDR1 as ENHRY and CDR2 as SYGVKD. Cut back by 3 bases and 4 bases, the V and J ends lie 6 bases apart. The CDR3 sequence holds 12 residues, the cysteine and phenylalanine included. Only the CDR3 region is kept as DNA, spanning 36 bases read in frame from base 1. This sample comprised PBMCs, obtained before ibrutinib treatment. The V and J genes are TRBV10-3 and TRBJ1-1, with the D gene call left open. The clonotype comes from a human donor with chronic lymphocytic leukemia. At the DNA level, the sequence is TGTGCCATCAGTGACCTCCGCACTGAAGCTTTCTTT. The encoded protein is CAISDLRTEAFF.